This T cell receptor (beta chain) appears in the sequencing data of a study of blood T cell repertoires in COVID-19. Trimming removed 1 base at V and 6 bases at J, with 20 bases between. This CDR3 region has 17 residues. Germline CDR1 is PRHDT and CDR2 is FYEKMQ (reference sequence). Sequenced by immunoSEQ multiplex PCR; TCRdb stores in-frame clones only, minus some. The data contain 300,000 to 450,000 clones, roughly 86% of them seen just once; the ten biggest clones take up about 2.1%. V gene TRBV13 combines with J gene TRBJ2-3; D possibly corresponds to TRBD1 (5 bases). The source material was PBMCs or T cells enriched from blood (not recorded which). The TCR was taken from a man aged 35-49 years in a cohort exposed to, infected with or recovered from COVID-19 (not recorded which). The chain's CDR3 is CASSLETYTGHGDTQYF. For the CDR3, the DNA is TGTGCCAGCAGCTTAGAGACTTACACAGGCCATGGGGATACGCAGTATTTT.